A selection of T cell receptor beta chains follows, all from one sample in a study of blood T cell repertoires in COVID-19. This table comes from immunoSEQ multiplex PCR, and its TCRdb copy is limited to in-frame clones, with some not included. The table records about 62,000 clones, about nine tenths of them present only once. What was sequenced was peripheral blood. The receptor set was obtained from a woman older than 75 with acute or convalescent COVID-19. Both conserved end residues are part of each CDR3. Each record gives: D gene, clone size, J gene, V gene, CDR3 DNA, CDR3 protein. The D gene is left open where the match is weak. The size entry is marked missing in some rows and otherwise reads once, few, many or a size class.

-,-,TRBJ1-2,TRBV10-2,TGCGCCAGCAGTGAGGGGGGACACTACTATGGCTACACCTTC,CASSEGGHYYGYTF
TRBD1,-,TRBJ1-2,TRBV5-1,TGCGCCAGCAGCCGTATCGACGAAACTCGGACAGGGGGTGGCTACACCTTC,CASSRIDETRTGGGYTF
-,-,TRBJ1-4,TRBV28,TGTGCCACTAACTCTCAGGGAAGAGTGGAAAAACTGTTTTTT,CATNSQGRVEKLFF
-,-,TRBJ1-5,TRBV16,TGTGCCAGCAGCCAGCCACAGGGCCGTGGGGCCAAGCCCCAGCATTTT,CASSQPQGRGAKPQHF
-,once,TRBJ2-7,TRBV27,TGTGCCAGCAGTTTATCAGGGGATACGTACGAGCAGTACTTC,CASSLSGDTYEQYF
-,-,TRBJ2-1,TRBV6-2/TRBV6-3,TGTGCCAGCAGTTTCATAGCGGATACAAACTACAATGAGCAGTTCTTC,CASSFIADTNYNEQFF
-,-,TRBJ1-1,TRBV5-1,TGCGCCAGCAGCCCCCGGGGACAACAGAACACTGAAGCTTTCTTT,CASSPRGQQNTEAFF
TRBD2,-,TRBJ2-1,TRBV24-1,TGTGCCACCAGTGATTTGACGACTAGCGGGGCCGACAATGAGCAGTTCTTC,CATSDLTTSGADNEQFF
-,-,TRBJ1-1,TRBV9,TGTGCCAGCAGCCAGGGGACCTACGCATCGAACACTGAAGCTTTCTTT,CASSQGTYASNTEAFF
TRBD1,-,TRBJ1-4,TRBV3-1/TRBV3-2,TGTGCCAGCAGACTGCGACAGGGTGGGGGGCAACTGTTTTTT,CASRLRQGGGQLFF
TRBD1,-,TRBJ1-6,TRBV6-5,TGTGCCAGCACTACAGGGGGCTGGTATTCACCCCTCCACTTT,CASTTGGWYSPLHF
-,-,TRBJ2-5,TRBV3-1/TRBV3-2,TGTGCCAGCACAGGAGGGGGCCGGGAGACCCAGTACTTC,CASTGGGRETQYF
-,few,TRBJ1-5,TRBV12-3/TRBV12-4,TGTGCCAGCAGTTTAATGCGGCAGCCCCAGCATTTT,CASSLMRQPQHF
TRBD1,-,TRBJ1-4,TRBV30,TGTGCCTGGAAGGACAGGGGATGGGAAAAACTGTTTTTT,CAWKDRGWEKLFF
TRBD2,-,TRBJ2-5,TRBV7-2,TGTGCCAGCACCTCCCAGCGGGGACAAGAGACCCAGTACTTC,CASTSQRGQETQYF
TRBD1,once,TRBJ2-7,TRBV6-6,TGTGCCTCAGGACAGGGGGCGGCATACGAGCAGTACTTC,CASGQGAAYEQYF
-,-,TRBJ1-1,TRBV10-3,TGTGCCATCAACTCAGGGGAAACTGAAGCTTTCTTT,CAINSGETEAFF
TRBD2,-,TRBJ2-1,TRBV7-3,TGTGCCAGCAGCTTAGGCGGGAGCTTCTACAATGAGCAGTTCTTC,CASSLGGSFYNEQFF
-,-,TRBJ1-1,TRBV5-4,TGTGCCAGCAGCTCGCCGGGATCAGACACTGAAGCTTTCTTT,CASSSPGSDTEAFF
-,few,TRBJ1-2,TRBV27,TGTGCCAGCAGTGCCCGTCCAGGGTTTGGCTACACCTTC,CASSARPGFGYTF
TRBD1,once,TRBJ1-1,TRBV2,TGTGCCAGTGTGGACAGGGGGCGCATGGTTACTGAAGCTTTCTTT,CASVDRGRMVTEAFF
-,-,TRBJ1-2,TRBV7-2,TGTGCCAGCAGCTTAATGAAGACAGCCCTTCCCTATGGCTACACCTTC,CASSLMKTALPYGYTF
-,-,TRBJ1-5,TRBV6-2/TRBV6-3,TGTGCCAGCAGTTACAATTATGGACGGGACAATCAGCCCCAGCATTTT,CASSYNYGRDNQPQHF
-,-,TRBJ1-6,TRBV5-8,TGTGCCAGCAGCTTGGCCGTAAATGGCAATAATTCACCCCTCCACTTT,CASSLAVNGNNSPLHF
TRBD2,-,TRBJ2-3,TRBV7-3,TGTGCCAGCAGCTTAAACCAGCGGGGAAGCACAGATACGCAGTATTTT,CASSLNQRGSTDTQYF
-,few,TRBJ1-4,TRBV12-3/TRBV12-4,TGTGCCAGCAGTTTTTTGGGGGGAAAACTGTTTTTT,CASSFLGGKLFF
TRBD1,-,TRBJ1-2,TRBV24-1,TGTGCCACCAGTGATCAATTCGGGACAGGGGATGTCTATGGCTACACCTTC,CATSDQFGTGDVYGYTF
TRBD1,-,TRBJ2-7,TRBV27,TGTGCCAGCAGTCCGTACAGGGGCTCCTACGAGCAGTACTTC,CASSPYRGSYEQYF
-,-,TRBJ2-7,TRBV7-2,TGTGCCAGCAGCTTAGTTATCAGGGCCGACTACGAGCAGTACTTC,CASSLVIRADYEQYF
TRBD1,-,TRBJ2-3,TRBV2,TGTGCCAGCAGGGCTCCCGGGACAGGGGCCGCAGATACGCAGTATTTT,CASRAPGTGAADTQYF
TRBD1,few,TRBJ1-2,TRBV7-9,TGTGCCAGCGCCACAGGGGCTAGGGGCTACACCTTC,CASATGARGYTF
-,-,TRBJ1-5,TRBV19,TGTGCCAGTACCACCCGAGGCGGCAATCAGCCCCAGCATTTT,CASTTRGGNQPQHF
-,-,TRBJ1-5,TRBV19,TGTGCCAGTAGCCTTCTCCCTAGGGGCCAGCCCCAGCATTTT,CASSLLPRGQPQHF
-,once,TRBJ1-5,TRBV5-1,TGCGCCAGCAGCCTCACGACAGATCAGCCCCAGCATTTT,CASSLTTDQPQHF
TRBD2,-,TRBJ2-3,TRBV2,TGTGCCAGCAGGCGGACTAGCGGCTCTAGCACAGATACGCAGTATTTT,CASRRTSGSSTDTQYF
TRBD1,-,TRBJ2-5,TRBV6-2/TRBV6-3,TGTGCCAGCAGTTACGGGACAGGGGATCAAGAGACCCAGTACTTC,CASSYGTGDQETQYF
-,-,TRBJ1-4,TRBV4-3,TGCGCCAGCAGCCACCGGCCTTCCCGGGGGGAAAAACTGTTTTTT,CASSHRPSRGEKLFF
TRBD2,-,TRBJ2-1,TRBV3-1/TRBV3-2,TGTGCCAGCAGCCAAGGGCGGGAGGGCCGGAGTGAGCAGTTCTTC,CASSQGREGRSEQFF
TRBD2,-,TRBJ2-1,TRBV20-1,TGCAGTGCTAGTGACAGCGGGGGAATCGATGAGCAGTTCTTC,CSASDSGGIDEQFF
-,once,TRBJ1-2,TRBV4-1,TGCGCCAGCAGCCCGAGGGGGGGTGCTAACATTAACTATGGCTACACCTTC,CASSPRGGANINYGYTF
TRBD2,-,TRBJ2-7,TRBV28,TGTGCCAGCAGCACCGGGGGGACCCGGGAGCAGTACTTC,CASSTGGTREQYF
-,-,TRBJ1-4,TRBV21-1,TGTGCCAGCAGCAAACCGCAAACAGGGTTGAGAGAAAAACTGTTTTTT,CASSKPQTGLREKLFF
TRBD2,-,TRBJ2-1,TRBV27,TGTGCCAGCAGGGGGTTTAGCGGGCGGGCCTACAATGAGCAGTTCTTC,CASRGFSGRAYNEQFF